The rows below give T cell receptor beta chains drawn from one sample of a study of CD8 T cells in Susac syndrome. MiXCR, applied by TCRdb to the immunoSEQ multiplex PCR reads, yields one record per CDR3 protein. Of approximately 300,000 distinct CDR3 sequences listed, approximately 90% are singletons. The specimen was CD8+ T cells from PBMCs. Every receptor here comes from a human donor with multiple sclerosis. Each CDR3 is given with its conserved first and last residue. Each record gives: J gene, clone size, D gene, V gene, CDR3 DNA, CDR3 protein. The D gene is left open where the match is weak. Only part of the rows carry a size: once, few, many, or a class if the clone is expanded.

j_call: TRBJ2-1; clone_size: .; d_call: TRBD2; v_call: TRBV15; cdr3_nt: TGTGCCACCAGCAGAGAGAGGGTAGCGGGATCCTACAATGAGCAGTTCTTC; cdr3_aa: CATSRERVAGSYNEQFF
j_call: TRBJ2-1; clone_size: once; d_call: TRBD2; v_call: TRBV24-1; cdr3_nt: TGTGCCACCAGTGACCTTAGCGGGGGGTTGAACAATGAGCAGTTCTTC; cdr3_aa: CATSDLSGGLNNEQFF
j_call: TRBJ1-2; clone_size: .; d_call: .; v_call: TRBV20-1; cdr3_nt: TGCAGTGCTAGCCCCCAAAGCCCGGATTCCTATGGCTACACCTTC; cdr3_aa: CSASPQSPDSYGYTF
j_call: TRBJ2-7; clone_size: .; d_call: .; v_call: TRBV5-6; cdr3_nt: TGTGCCAGCAGCTTGGACTACTCCTACGAGCAGTACTTC; cdr3_aa: CASSLDYSYEQYF
j_call: TRBJ2-1; clone_size: .; d_call: TRBD2; v_call: TRBV20-1; cdr3_nt: TGCAGTGCTAAGCGGACTAGCGCTAAGCCACCGGCATCGGGGTCGCACAATGAGCAGTTCTTC; cdr3_aa: CSAKRTSAKPPASGSHNEQFF
j_call: TRBJ1-5; clone_size: .; d_call: .; v_call: TRBV27; cdr3_nt: TGTGCCAGCCTGTTTTACAGGTCCCGCAATCAGCCCCAGCATTTT; cdr3_aa: CASLFYRSRNQPQHF
j_call: TRBJ2-2; clone_size: .; d_call: TRBD2; v_call: TRBV7-3; cdr3_nt: TGTGCCAGCTCGAGTATCGCGGGGGGCCCGAACACCGGGGAGCTGTTTTTT; cdr3_aa: CASSSIAGGPNTGELFF
j_call: TRBJ2-7; clone_size: .; d_call: .; v_call: TRBV27; cdr3_nt: TGTGCCAGCAGCCTTGGCCCCAGGGGACCCTACGAGCAGTACTTC; cdr3_aa: CASSLGPRGPYEQYF
j_call: TRBJ2-3; clone_size: once; d_call: .; v_call: TRBV6-2/TRBV6-3; cdr3_nt: TGTGCCAGCAGTCAAACCGGGGACACAGATACGCAGTATTTT; cdr3_aa: CASSQTGDTDTQYF
j_call: TRBJ2-3; clone_size: .; d_call: .; v_call: TRBV30; cdr3_nt: TGTGCCTGGAGTGGGGAGACTATGCACTTGGATACGCAGTATTTT; cdr3_aa: CAWSGETMHLDTQYF
j_call: TRBJ1-3; clone_size: .; d_call: .; v_call: TRBV14; cdr3_nt: TGTGCCAGCAGCCAACCCACGGCTAAGTGTAAGCGGTGGGACACCATATATTTT; cdr3_aa: CASSQPTAKCKRWDTIYF
j_call: TRBJ2-7; clone_size: .; d_call: TRBD2; v_call: TRBV9; cdr3_nt: TGTGCCAGCAGCGTGTCCGCGGGAGGTACCTACGAGCAGTACTTC; cdr3_aa: CASSVSAGGTYEQYF
j_call: TRBJ1-2; clone_size: once; d_call: .; v_call: TRBV20-1; cdr3_nt: TGCAGTGCTAGAGATCAAATCAGGGGTGGGTCGGATGGCTACACCTTC; cdr3_aa: CSARDQIRGGSDGYTF
j_call: TRBJ2-2; clone_size: .; d_call: .; v_call: TRBV2; cdr3_nt: TGTGCCAGCACCGGGGCGGGGACGAACACCGGGGAGCTGTTTTTT; cdr3_aa: CASTGAGTNTGELFF
j_call: TRBJ1-4; clone_size: .; d_call: TRBD1; v_call: TRBV28; cdr3_nt: TGTGCCAGCAATTCCCGGGGGACAGAGGAGGACAAAGAAAAACTGTTTTTT; cdr3_aa: CASNSRGTEEDKEKLFF
j_call: TRBJ2-2; clone_size: .; d_call: .; v_call: TRBV14; cdr3_nt: TGTGCCAGCAGCCAAGACCCGGGGGCGGTCTTGCTCGGGGAGCTGTTTTTT; cdr3_aa: CASSQDPGAVLLGELFF
j_call: TRBJ2-7; clone_size: .; d_call: TRBD2; v_call: TRBV13; cdr3_nt: TGTGCCAGCAGCCCCCACGGGACTAGCGGCGATTACGAGCAGTACTTC; cdr3_aa: CASSPHGTSGDYEQYF
j_call: TRBJ1-1; clone_size: .; d_call: .; v_call: TRBV19; cdr3_nt: TGTGCCAGTAGTCGGACAGATTTTATGAACACTGAAGCTTTCTTT; cdr3_aa: CASSRTDFMNTEAFF
j_call: TRBJ2-5; clone_size: .; d_call: .; v_call: TRBV4-3; cdr3_nt: TGCGCCAGCAGCCAAGATCTCGTGCCGCCGGGACACCAAGAGACCCAGTACTTC; cdr3_aa: CASSQDLVPPGHQETQYF
j_call: TRBJ1-2; clone_size: .; d_call: .; v_call: TRBV5-4; cdr3_nt: TGTGCCAGCAGCTTGGAACTCTCCTATGGCTACACCTTC; cdr3_aa: CASSLELSYGYTF
j_call: TRBJ2-1; clone_size: .; d_call: .; v_call: TRBV12-3/TRBV12-4; cdr3_nt: TGTGCCAGCATCCCGGGACACACCTACAATGAGCAGTTCTTC; cdr3_aa: CASIPGHTYNEQFF
j_call: TRBJ2-3; clone_size: .; d_call: TRBD1; v_call: TRBV7-9; cdr3_nt: TGTGCCAGCAGCACGCCGACAGGGACAAGCACAGATACGCAGTATTTT; cdr3_aa: CASSTPTGTSTDTQYF
j_call: TRBJ2-1; clone_size: few; d_call: .; v_call: TRBV29-1; cdr3_nt: TGCAGCGTTGTCCAGTCCTGGGGCAATGAGCAGTTCTTC; cdr3_aa: CSVVQSWGNEQFF
j_call: TRBJ1-5; clone_size: .; d_call: TRBD1; v_call: TRBV4-3; cdr3_nt: TGCGCCAGCAGCCATTCATCGGACAGGGTAGAGCCCCAGCATTTT; cdr3_aa: CASSHSSDRVEPQHF
j_call: TRBJ2-1; clone_size: .; d_call: TRBD1; v_call: TRBV27; cdr3_nt: TGTGCCAGCAGTTTACCCTGGACCGGGACAGTCAATGAGCAGTTCTTC; cdr3_aa: CASSLPWTGTVNEQFF
j_call: TRBJ1-1; clone_size: few; d_call: .; v_call: TRBV11-3; cdr3_nt: TGTGCCAGCAGCCCCCGGTTCGGGACGAACACTGAAGCTTTCTTT; cdr3_aa: CASSPRFGTNTEAFF
j_call: TRBJ2-7; clone_size: .; d_call: .; v_call: TRBV12-3/TRBV12-4; cdr3_nt: TGTGCCAGCAGTTTAGAGCAGTCCTACGAGCAGTACTTC; cdr3_aa: CASSLEQSYEQYF
j_call: TRBJ2-7; clone_size: once; d_call: .; v_call: TRBV30; cdr3_nt: TGTGCCTGGAGTTTGGGGCAGGGCTCCTACGAGCAGTACTTC; cdr3_aa: CAWSLGQGSYEQYF
j_call: TRBJ2-1; clone_size: .; d_call: TRBD2; v_call: TRBV12-3/TRBV12-4; cdr3_nt: TGTGCCAGCAGTTCACTCGGGACTAGCGGGAGATGGGAGTTCTTC; cdr3_aa: CASSSLGTSGRWEFF
j_call: TRBJ1-5; clone_size: .; d_call: .; v_call: TRBV6-1; cdr3_nt: TGTGCCAGCACCATATGGGGGGATAGCAATCAGCCCCAGCATTTT; cdr3_aa: CASTIWGDSNQPQHF
j_call: TRBJ2-3; clone_size: .; d_call: TRBD2; v_call: TRBV27; cdr3_nt: TGTGCCAGCAGTTACCTAAAGCGGGAGGGCCCTGATACGCAGTATTTT; cdr3_aa: CASSYLKREGPDTQYF
j_call: TRBJ1-5; clone_size: .; d_call: .; v_call: TRBV6-1; cdr3_nt: TGTGCCAGCAGTGAAGTTGGAGACCATCAGCCCCAGCATTTT; cdr3_aa: CASSEVGDHQPQHF